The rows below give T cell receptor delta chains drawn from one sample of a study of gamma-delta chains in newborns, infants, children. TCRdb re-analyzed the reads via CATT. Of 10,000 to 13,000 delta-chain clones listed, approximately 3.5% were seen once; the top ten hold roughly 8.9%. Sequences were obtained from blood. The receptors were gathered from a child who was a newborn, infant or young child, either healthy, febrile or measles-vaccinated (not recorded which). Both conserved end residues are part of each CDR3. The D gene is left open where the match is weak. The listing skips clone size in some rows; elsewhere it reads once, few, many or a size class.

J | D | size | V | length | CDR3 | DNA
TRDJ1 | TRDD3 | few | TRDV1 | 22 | CALGEHPSRPGGYRREPDKLIF | TGTGCTCTTGGGGAACATCCGTCACGGCCTGGGGGATACAGGAGGGAACCAGATAAACTCATCTTT
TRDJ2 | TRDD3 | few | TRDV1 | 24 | CALGELHHALHHWGMDALTAQLFF | TGTGCTCTTGGGGAACTGCACCATGCCTTGCACCACTGGGGGATGGACGCTTTGACAGCACAACTCTTCTTT
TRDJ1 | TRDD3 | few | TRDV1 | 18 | CALGELRIPWGIIGKLIF | TGTGCTCTTGGGGAACTAAGGATACCCTGGGGGATAATCGGGAAACTCATCTTT
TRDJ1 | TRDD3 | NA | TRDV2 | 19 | CACDTIAGGYIDYTDKLIF | TGTGCCTGTGACACCATCGCTGGGGGATACATTGATTACACCGATAAACTCATCTTT
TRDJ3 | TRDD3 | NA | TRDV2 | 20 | CACDTVLLGDKSWDTRQMFF | TGTGCCTGTGACACGGTTTTACTGGGGGATAAATCCTGGGACACCCGACAGATGTTTTTC
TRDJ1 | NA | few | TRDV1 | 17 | CALGDQRGDTHTDKLIF | TGTGCTCTTGGGGACCAAAGAGGAGATACGCACACCGATAAACTCATCTTT
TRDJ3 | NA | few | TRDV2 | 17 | CACDTVRSSWDTRQMFF | TGTGCCTGTGACACGGTACGAAGCTCCTGGGACACCCGACAGATGTTTTTC
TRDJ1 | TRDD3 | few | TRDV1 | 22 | CALGGLAAPYWGIPPYTDKLIF | TGTGCTCTTGGGGGCCTCGCGGCACCGTACTGGGGGATTCCCCCGTACACCGATAAACTCATCTTT
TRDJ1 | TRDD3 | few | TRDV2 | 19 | CACDRPTGGYVTSTDKLIF | TGTGCCTGTGATCGCCCTACTGGGGGATACGTAACCTCCACCGATAAACTCATCTTT
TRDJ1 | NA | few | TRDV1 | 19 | CALGERCLRLPLIRDKLIF | TGTGCTCTTGGGGAAAGGTGTCTCCGACTTCCTTTGATACGGGATAAACTCATCTTT
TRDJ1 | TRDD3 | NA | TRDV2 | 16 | CACAGMGDRNTDKLIF | TGTGCCTGTGCTGGGATGGGGGATCGTAACACCGATAAACTCATCTTT
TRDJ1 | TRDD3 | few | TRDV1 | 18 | CAFTPSSCTGGYADKLIF | TGTGCTTTTACCCCGTCCTCCTGTACTGGGGGATACGCCGATAAACTCATCTTT
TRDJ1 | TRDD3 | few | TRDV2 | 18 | CACDSLLGNTPTHDKLIF | TGTGCCTGTGACTCCCTACTGGGGAATACGCCCACCCACGATAAACTCATCTTT
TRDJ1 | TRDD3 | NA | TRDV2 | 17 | CACDAMVGGDTNDKLIF | TGTGCCTGTGACGCGATGGTGGGGGGGGATACTAACGATAAACTCATCTTT
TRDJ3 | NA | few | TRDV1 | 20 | CALGELLRLGDAWDTRQMFF | TGTGCTCTTGGGGAATTGCTTAGGTTAGGGGATGCCTGGGACACCCGACAGATGTTTTTC
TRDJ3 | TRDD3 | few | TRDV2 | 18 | CACDPLGVHSWDTRQMFF | TGTGCCTGTGACCCACTGGGGGTGCATAGTTGGGACACCCGACAGATGTTTTTC
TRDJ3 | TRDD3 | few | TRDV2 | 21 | CACDTGLGDTPSSWDTRQMFF | TGTGCCTGTGACACCGGACTGGGGGATACGCCGAGCTCCTGGGACACCCGACAGATGTTTTTC
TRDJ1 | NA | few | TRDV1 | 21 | CALGEHISSYLGMQYTDKLIF | TGTGCTCTTGGGGAACATATTAGCTCCTACCTGGGGATGCAGTACACCGACAAACTCATCTTT
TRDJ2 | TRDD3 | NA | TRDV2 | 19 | CACDTAETGGQALTAQLFF | TGTGCCTGTGACACCGCGGAGACTGGGGGACAAGCTTTGACAGCACAACTCTTCTTT
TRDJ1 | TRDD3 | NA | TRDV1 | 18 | CALGGLGESISGTDKLIF | TGTGCTCTTGGGGGACTGGGGGAATCCATTTCGGGCACCGATAAACTCATCTTT
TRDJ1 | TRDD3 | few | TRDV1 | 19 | CALGKNVSVLGDYTDKLIF | TGTGCTCTTGGGAAAAACGTCTCAGTACTGGGGGATTACACCGATAAACTCATCTTT
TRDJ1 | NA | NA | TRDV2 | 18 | CACDTLNVVPYATDKLIF | TGTGCCTGTGACACCCTTAACGTAGTTCCATACGCCACCGATAAACTCATCTTT
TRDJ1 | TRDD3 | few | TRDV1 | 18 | CALGEAKLGDPYTDKLIF | TGTGCTCTTGGGGAAGCCAAACTGGGGGACCCGTACACCGATAAACTCATCTTT
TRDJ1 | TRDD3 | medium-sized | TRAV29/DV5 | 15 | CAAMLGDRVTDKLIF | TGTGCAGCAATGTTGGGGGATCGTGTAACCGATAAACTCATCTTT
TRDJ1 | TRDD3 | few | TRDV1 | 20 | CALGELIYKRGGSSLDKLIF | TGTGCTCTTGGGGAACTCATCTATAAACGTGGGGGATCCAGCCTAGATAAACTCATCTTT
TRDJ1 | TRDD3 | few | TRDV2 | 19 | CACDTVGVLGALYTDKLIF | TGTGCCTGTGACACGGTCGGGGTCCTGGGGGCCTTGTACACCGATAAACTCATCTTT
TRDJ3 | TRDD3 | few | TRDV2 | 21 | CACDTAPLGDTRSWDTRQMFF | TGTGCCTGTGACACCGCACCTCTGGGGGATACGCGCTCCTGGGACACCCGACAGATGTTTTTC
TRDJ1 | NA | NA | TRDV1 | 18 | CALGEKTRPKFFTDKLIF | TGTGCTCTTGGGGAAAAGACGAGACCTAAATTTTTCACCGATAAACTCATCTTT
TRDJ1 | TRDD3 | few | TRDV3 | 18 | CAFGPLTGGYAEGDKLIF | TGTGCCTTTGGTCCTCTGACCGGGGGATACGCGGAAGGAGATAAACTCATCTTT